This T cell receptor (beta chain) emerged from a study of shared clonotypes between healthy human individuals. The CDR3 sequence is 16 residues long. Germline V gives CDR1 SEHNR, CDR2 FQNEAQ (reference sequence). Remarks on this clone: An end of the junction differs from the germline gene, which may be a read error.

Assay used: immunoSEQ multiplex PCR; TCRdb lists only in-frame clones, some missing. In the table there are 550,000 to 700,000 clones, roughly 72% of which are singletons. This TCR derives from a woman in her 30s in good health. Sequencing used memory CD4+ T cells sorted from blood. The subset: CD45RA-negative fraction. The V and J genes are TRBV7-9 and TRBJ1-1; perhaps TRBD1 as D (6 bases). The CDR3 protein is CASSFDLGGGDTEAFF. The DNA for the CDR3 is TGTGCCAGCAGCTTTGACCTAGGGGGTGGGGACACTGAAGCCTTCTTT.